Listed below are T cell receptor beta chains from one sample, sequenced in a study of cytomegalovirus exposure and HLA in healthy donors. Assay: immunoSEQ multiplex PCR; the TCRdb copy retains only in-frame clones and omits some. The sample yields about 110,000 clones, approximately 70% seen once. The specimen sequenced was PBMCs. The source of these receptors is a woman in her twenties or thirties in good health and CMV-seronegative. CDR3s include the opening cysteine and the closing phenylalanine or tryptophan. The D gene is left open where the match is weak. Some rows have no size entry. The others give once, few or many, or a class for an expanded clone.

.	TRBJ2-7	TRBV5-4	.	TGTGCCAGCAGCAGCTCGCACGAGCAGTACTTC	CASSSSHEQYF
.	TRBJ1-5	TRBV5-1	TRBD1	TGCGCCAGCAGCTCTGGGACAGACAATCAGCCCCAGCATTTT	CASSSGTDNQPQHF
.	TRBJ1-1	TRBV2	.	TGTGCCAGCAGTGTACAAGAGAACACTGAAGCTTTCTTT	CASSVQENTEAFF
.	TRBJ2-5	TRBV29-1	TRBD2	TGCAGCGCTAAGCGGGATGGGGAGACCCAGTACTTC	CSAKRDGETQYF
.	TRBJ1-1	TRBV9	.	TGTGCCAGCAGCCCGGGGGGGTTTGTTGCTTTCTTT	CASSPGGFVAFF
.	TRBJ1-1	TRBV30	TRBD1	TGTGCCTGGGACCGCCTCAGGGGGACTGAAGCTTTCTTT	CAWDRLRGTEAFF
.	TRBJ2-3	TRBV6-5	TRBD1	TGTGCCAGCAGTTACCGGGACAGGCAAGATACGCAGTATTTT	CASSYRDRQDTQYF
.	TRBJ2-7	TRBV30	.	TGTGCCTGGAGTGCAGAATTCGACTGGAGCTCCTACGAGCAGTACTTC	CAWSAEFDWSSYEQYF
.	TRBJ1-1	TRBV18	.	TGTGCCAGCTCAGCCAGTTACGAAGCTTTCTTT	CASSASYEAFF
.	TRBJ1-2	TRBV7-8	TRBD1	TGTGCCAGCAGCCTGGCCGCAGGGGGGACCTATGGCTACACCTTC	CASSLAAGGTYGYTF
once	TRBJ1-6	TRBV7-6	TRBD1	TGTGCCAGCAGCTTAACAGGGGCATGGCAGTCACCCCTCCACTTT	CASSLTGAWQSPLHF
.	TRBJ1-6	TRBV6-4	TRBD1	TGTGCCAGCAGTGACCTTCCAGGGGGCGAGAATTCACCCCTCCACTTT	CASSDLPGGENSPLHF
.	TRBJ1-4	TRBV9	.	TGTGCCGGCAGCCCCCATGGAGGCGCTAATGAAAAACTGTTTTTT	CAGSPHGGANEKLFF
once	TRBJ2-7	TRBV7-2	TRBD1	TGTGCCAGCAGCTTCACAGGGGGGTACGAGCAGTACTTC	CASSFTGGYEQYF
.	TRBJ2-2	TRBV28	TRBD2	TGTGCCAGCAGTCCCCTAGCGGGAGGGCACGGGGAGCTGTTTTTT	CASSPLAGGHGELFF
.	TRBJ1-6	TRBV2	.	TGTGCCAGCACCGAGGGGGATTTTTCACCCCTCCACTTT	CASTEGDFSPLHF
.	TRBJ1-2	TRBV5-4	TRBD1	TGTGCCAGCAGCTTAGGACAGGGGACTAACTATGGCTACACCTTC	CASSLGQGTNYGYTF
.	TRBJ2-7	TRBV7-6	TRBD2	TGTGCCAGCAGCTCCCCGTCGGATAGCGGGAGCTCCTACGAGCAGTACTTC	CASSSPSDSGSSYEQYF
once	TRBJ1-2	TRBV11-3	TRBD1	TGTGCCAGCAGCTCGTCGACAGGGCCAGGGGGTGGCTACACCTTC	CASSSSTGPGGGYTF
.	TRBJ2-5	TRBV10-1	TRBD1	TGCGCCAGCAGTGCAGGGACAGGGCGGAAAGAGACCCAGTACTTC	CASSAGTGRKETQYF
.	TRBJ2-7	TRBV10-3	.	TGTGCCATCAGTGAGTCGGAAGGGGTTGAGCAGTACTTC	CAISESEGVEQYF
once	TRBJ2-7	TRBV27	TRBD1	TGTGCCAGCAGTTTTCAGGGGGCTGAAGAGCAGTACTTC	CASSFQGAEEQYF
.	TRBJ1-1	TRBV6-6	TRBD1	TGTGCCACCTACAGGGGGAACACTGAAGCTTTCTTT	CATYRGNTEAFF
.	TRBJ1-2	TRBV4-2	TRBD1	TGTGCCAGCAGCCCCTTACCCGGGACAGGGGGCGATGGCTACACCTTC	CASSPLPGTGGDGYTF
.	TRBJ1-1	TRBV29-1	.	TGCAGCGTTGCGCGGGACACTGAAGCTTTCTTT	CSVARDTEAFF
.	TRBJ1-1	TRBV19	.	TGTGCCAGTAGTATGACTGAGAACACTGAAGCTTTCTTT	CASSMTENTEAFF
.	TRBJ2-5	TRBV7-6	TRBD1	TGTGCCAGCAGTCGAAGCTGGACAGGGGAGACCCAGTACTTC	CASSRSWTGETQYF
.	TRBJ1-2	TRBV27	.	TGTGCCAGCAGTCCGTGGACAGACTATGGCTACACCTTC	CASSPWTDYGYTF
.	TRBJ1-4	TRBV2	.	TGTGCCAGCAGTGTATTGAGGAACGAAAAACTGTTTTTT	CASSVLRNEKLFF
.	TRBJ1-2	TRBV7-9	.	TGTGCCAGCAGCTTAAAGGGGAACTATGGCTACACCTTC	CASSLKGNYGYTF
.	TRBJ2-7	TRBV6-6	TRBD1	TGTGCCAGCAGTTGGGGGACAGAGATCTACGAGCAGTACTTC	CASSWGTEIYEQYF
.	TRBJ2-1	TRBV25-1	.	TGTGCCAGCAGAACTCAAAGGGGCCTCTCTTCCTACAATGAGCAGTTCTTC	CASRTQRGLSSYNEQFF
.	TRBJ1-6	TRBV27	.	TGTGCCAGCAGTTACTGGAGCCGGCGGATTAATTCACCCCTCCACTTT	CASSYWSRRINSPLHF
once	TRBJ2-2	TRBV5-6	.	TGTGCCAGCCTTCGGGGGGCGGGGTACACCGGGGAGCTGTTTTTT	CASLRGAGYTGELFF
.	TRBJ2-1	TRBV30	.	TGTGCCTGGAGGGGGAGGTTATACAATGAGCAGTTCTTC	CAWRGRLYNEQFF
.	TRBJ1-1	TRBV6-5	.	TGTGTCTTAAAACGGGATGCATCTAACACTGAAGCTTTCTTT	CVLKRDASNTEAFF
.	TRBJ2-7	TRBV6-1	TRBD2	TGTGCCAGCAGTGCGACTAGCGGGTCTGCCTACGAGCAGTACTTC	CASSATSGSAYEQYF
few	TRBJ1-1	TRBV18	.	TGTGCCAGCTCACCGGATCGGGTGAACACTGAAGCTTTCTTT	CASSPDRVNTEAFF
.	TRBJ2-1	TRBV30	TRBD2	TGTGCCTGGAGCGCTGGGACTAGCGGTGAGCAGTTCTTC	CAWSAGTSGEQFF
.	TRBJ1-1	TRBV6-5	.	TGTGCCAGCAGTTCAACAGGGTACACTGAAGCTTTCTTT	CASSSTGYTEAFF
.	TRBJ2-7	TRBV30	.	TGTGCCTGGAGTGACTATGGATACTCCTACGAGCAGTACTTC	CAWSDYGYSYEQYF
.	TRBJ2-2	TRBV27	TRBD2	TGTGCCAGCCGGGGACTAGCGGGAGCCACCGGGGAGCTGTTTTTT	CASRGLAGATGELFF
.	TRBJ1-2	TRBV2	.	TGTGCCAGCAGTGAAGCAGTGCGGGATGGCTACACCTTC	CASSEAVRDGYTF
.	TRBJ1-5	TRBV30	.	TGTGCCTGGAGTCGGGGGTTGGATCAGCCCCAGCATTTT	CAWSRGLDQPQHF
.	TRBJ1-1	TRBV2	.	TGTGCCAGCAGCCCGAGTGGTGGGCACACTGAAGCTTTCTTT	CASSPSGGHTEAFF
.	TRBJ2-5	TRBV6-1	.	TGTGCCAGCAGTGAAGCTCCACTAGCACAAGAGACCCAGTACTTC	CASSEAPLAQETQYF
.	TRBJ1-1	TRBV25-1	.	TGTGCCAGCAGTGTTGGGGGCGCAGGCACTGAAGCTTTCTTT	CASSVGGAGTEAFF
once	TRBJ1-1	TRBV29-1	.	TGCAGCGTTGAGGCAGGTCCTTCGAACACTGAAGCTTTCTTT	CSVEAGPSNTEAFF
.	TRBJ1-5	TRBV7-6	.	TGTGCCAGCAGTATTCCCCCCACGGAGGAACACAATCAGCCCCAGCATTTT	CASSIPPTEEHNQPQHF
few	TRBJ2-1	TRBV5-4	.	TGTGCCAGCAGCAAAGCCAGGCTTAGCTCCTACAATGAGCAGTTCTTC	CASSKARLSSYNEQFF